These T cell receptor beta chains were read from a single sample in a study of early T cells in non-severe SARS-CoV-2 infection. TCRdb processed the 5' RACE reads anew with MiXCR; each CDR3 protein has one entry. This sample has 50,000 to 60,000 distinct CDR3 sequences, with 6% to 8.5% found just once. Sequenced: whole blood. These receptors came from an adult who was a healthcare worker with PCR-confirmed SARS-CoV-2 infection or an uninfected control (not recorded which). The CDR3 runs from the conserved cysteine through the conserved F or W. D genes are given only for firm matches. Clone size is stated in some rows and not others, as once, few, many or a class when expanded.

v_call	j_call	d_call	clone_size	cdr3_nt	cdr3_aa
TRBV28	TRBJ1-2	-	many	TGTGCCAGCAGTTCCTATAAAGGCTCAGGGGTCGAAAACTATGGCTACACCTTC	CASSSYKGSGVENYGYTF
TRBV2	TRBJ1-4	TRBD1	-	TGTGCCAGCCACCGACAGGGGGCAAGGGAAAAACTGTTTTTT	CASHRQGAREKLFF
TRBV28	TRBJ2-7	-	many	TGTGCCAGCAGTACGACCGACCTCTACGAGCAGTACTTC	CASSTTDLYEQYF
TRBV20-1	TRBJ2-5	TRBD2	many	TGCAGTGCCATCCGATCCTCTAGCGGGGGAAAGACCCAGTACTTC	CSAIRSSSGGKTQYF
TRBV12-3/TRBV12-4	TRBJ2-7	TRBD2	few	TGTGCCAGCAGTTTGATAGCTAGCGGCCCCTACGAGCAGTACTTC	CASSLIASGPYEQYF
TRBV20-1	TRBJ2-7	TRBD2	-	TGCAGTGCTAGCAGCGGGAGGCCCTACGAGCAGTACTTC	CSASSGRPYEQYF
TRBV4-2	TRBJ2-3	-	many	TGTGCCAGCAGCCAAGAAACAGATACGCAGTATTTT	CASSQETDTQYF
TRBV12-3/TRBV12-4	TRBJ2-7	-	many	TGTGCCAGCAGGGCGGGACTCTCCTACGAGCAGTACTTC	CASRAGLSYEQYF
TRBV27	TRBJ2-7	-	many	TGTGCCAGCAGTAGGACGTTCGCCTACGAGCAGTACTTC	CASSRTFAYEQYF
TRBV10-3	TRBJ1-2	-	many	TGTGCCATCAGTGATGTGACAGGTGCCTCCCATGGCTACACCTTC	CAISDVTGASHGYTF
TRBV28	TRBJ2-3	-	many	TGTGCCAGCAGTTTTCCCTTTTCAAGAACGTCTAGCACAGATACGCAGTATTTT	CASSFPFSRTSSTDTQYF
TRBV20-1	TRBJ2-7	TRBD2	many	TGCAGTGCGGATTCCTCCGCGGGAGTAAGCTCCTACGAGCAGTACTTC	CSADSSAGVSSYEQYF
TRBV20-1	TRBJ1-2	TRBD1	-	TGCAGTGCTCGGAAGGGGGCCGTCCTCTTC	CSARKGAVLF
TRBV5-1	TRBJ2-7	-	few	TGCGCCAGCAGCGTCCTACCGGGACTCGCTTACTACGAGCAGTACTTC	CASSVLPGLAYYEQYF
TRBV7-2	TRBJ1-6	-	-	TGTGCCAGCAGCTTAGCTGGCAGGGTTAATTCACCCCTCCACTTT	CASSLAGRVNSPLHF
TRBV7-9	TRBJ2-7	TRBD2	few	TGTGCCAGCAGCTCCCTAGCGGGGACCTACGAGCAGTACTTC	CASSSLAGTYEQYF
TRBV5-4	TRBJ1-2	-	-	TGTGCCAGCAGCTCCGGGACGGATGGTCCCGGCTACACCTTC	CASSSGTDGPGYTF
TRBV7-9	TRBJ2-7	-	few	TGTGCGGTCGAGGGCGAGCAGTACTTC	CAVEGEQYF
TRBV15	TRBJ2-6	TRBD2	few	TGTGCCACCAGCGCCCGGGGGGGACTAGCGGCCACCGCTGGGGCCAACGTCCTGACTTTC	CATSARGGLAATAGANVLTF
TRBV5-4	TRBJ2-3	TRBD2	many	TGTGCCAGCAGCTCCTCGACTAGCGGGAGTGCAGATACGCAGTATTTT	CASSSSTSGSADTQYF
TRBV20-1	TRBJ2-5	-	few	TGCAGTGCTAGAGATTTTGCAGGAGTTCAAGAGACCCAGTACTTC	CSARDFAGVQETQYF
TRBV7-3	TRBJ1-1	TRBD1	many	TGTGCCAGCAGCTTAATCTGGGGACAGGTGAAAATGAACACTGAAGCTTTCTTT	CASSLIWGQVKMNTEAFF
TRBV9	TRBJ2-7	-	medium-sized	TGTGCCAGCAGCGTAGAAGACGGAACCTACGAGCAGTACTTC	CASSVEDGTYEQYF
TRBV6-6	TRBJ2-5	TRBD2	few	TGTGCCAGCCAAGGGACTAGCGGGAGGGGAGGGGCACAAGAGACCCAGTACTTC	CASQGTSGRGGAQETQYF
TRBV27	TRBJ1-5	TRBD1	few	TGTGCCAGCAGTCATCCTGACAGGGCTGGTCAGCCCCAGCATTTT	CASSHPDRAGQPQHF
TRBV2	TRBJ2-3	TRBD2	few	TGTGCCAGCAAATTAGCGGGGGCGGAAGATACGCAGTATTTT	CASKLAGAEDTQYF
TRBV7-8	TRBJ2-1	TRBD2	many	TGTGCCAGCAGCGCACGACTAGCGGGGGACAATGAGCAGTTCTTC	CASSARLAGDNEQFF
TRBV18	TRBJ2-5	-	many	TGTGCCAGCTCACTCGGATGGGGCGGGACCCAGGGGACCCAGTACTTC	CASSLGWGGTQGTQYF
TRBV28	TRBJ1-1	TRBD1	many	TGTGCCAGCAGTCCGGCGGGACAGGGGGTAGGAGGCACTGAAGCTTTCTTT	CASSPAGQGVGGTEAFF
TRBV4-2	TRBJ2-5	-	many	TGTGCCAGCAGCCAGCAGGGTTTCCAAGAGACCCAGTACTTC	CASSQQGFQETQYF
TRBV12-3/TRBV12-4	TRBJ1-1	-	-	TGTGCCAGCAGTTTAAATTCGGGCACTGAAGCTTTCTTT	CASSLNSGTEAFF
TRBV19	TRBJ1-5	-	-	TGTGCCAGCAAGATTGGCAATCAGCCCCAGCATTTT	CASKIGNQPQHF